This T cell receptor beta chain was sequenced for a study of shared clonotypes between healthy human individuals. Germline assignment: CDR1 SGHTA and CDR2 FQGNSA. The CDR3 length is 22 residues. Some clones are missing from TCRdb's copy, which holds only in-frame ones; the method was immunoSEQ multiplex PCR. The table includes more than 2 million clones, around 95% detected once. Note on this clone: One end of the junction varies from germline; a read error may be responsible.

This clonotype was obtained from a man aged 18 to 30 in good health. Source material: naive CD4+ T cells sorted from blood. Subset meaning: CD45RA+ positively selected. V gene TRBV7-2 combines with J gene TRBJ2-1; 11 bases line up with TRBD2. The CDR3 loop is CASTLARAGTSGHLDKDNEQFF. CDR3 in DNA: TGTGCCAGCACCTTAGCCCGTGCCGGGACTAGCGGCCATCTGGATAAAGACAATGAGCAGTTCTTC.